This TCR beta chain emerged from a study of shared clonotypes between healthy human individuals. The CDR3 sequence is 15 residues long. Germline V gene sequence: CDR1 SGHVS, CDR2 FNYEAQ. Losses at the gene ends were 0 bases for V and 13 bases for J; bases not matched to a gene: 9. The data were produced by immunoSEQ multiplex PCR, yet TCRdb's version contains in-frame clones alone and is incomplete. The table includes around 200,000 clones, just under 95% detected once. This chain connects TRBV7-6 to TRBJ1-6; TRBD1 agrees at 7 bases. The sample was naive CD4+ T cells sorted from blood. Subset denoted: CD45RA+ positively selected. The clonotype was recovered from a woman in her twenties or thirties in good health. CDR3 region: CASSLAWGRGAPLHF. The CDR3 bases are TGTGCCAGCAGCTTAGCATGGGGCAGGGGGGCGCCCCTCCACTTT.